The sequence of this T cell receptor (beta chain) was determined in a study of blood T cells in healthy people across ages. Study outcomes and limitations: Because donor CMV status was unknown, expanded clonotype changes were possibly confounded.

Healthy Caucasian individuals from Russia aged 6 to 90 served as donors. A remark on this clonotype: Its matching antigen is unknown.

Primers used in a second PCR of about 7 to 12 cycles were a sample-barcoded 5' primer and a J-beta primer mix. One entry per CDR3 protein results from TCRdb running MiXCR on the 5' RACE reads. This sample carries about 1.6 million distinct CDR3 sequences, around 35% of them seen once, and the ten largest clones take approximately 11%. The TCR comes from a woman in her 30s in good health. Sequencing input: blood.

The CDR3 DNA follows: TGTGCCAGCGGAGACAGGGGATATCGCTACACCTTC. It specifies CASGDRGYRYTF. The rearrangement uses TRBV12-3 or TRBV12-4 and TRBJ1-2, with 8 bases matching TRBD1. The CDR3 is made up of 12 amino acids. J lost 9 bases, V lost 8 bases, and 8 bases had no gene match.